The clone carrying this TCR beta chain was seen only a few times. PCR primers comprised 60 Vbeta and 13 Jbeta primers. Clones were read by immunoSEQ multiplex PCR, and TCRdb kept only the in-frame ones, dropping some. The sample lists 100,000 to 150,000 clones, about four fifths occurring once. The V segment lost 8 bases and the J segment 5 bases; nucleotides outside the gene matches: 0. CDR1 is MNHNS, CDR2 SASEGT, per germline. The CDR3 spans 12 residues. The data were taken from a study of cytomegalovirus exposure and HLA in healthy donors. The clonotype originates from a woman in her forties in good health and CMV-seronegative. The specimen was PBMCs. The V and J genes are TRBV6-1 and TRBJ1-6; TRBD1 matches at 7 bases. CDR3 DNA: TGTGCCAGCGGGACAGATAATTCACCCCTCCACTTT. Translating it yields CASGTDNSPLHF.